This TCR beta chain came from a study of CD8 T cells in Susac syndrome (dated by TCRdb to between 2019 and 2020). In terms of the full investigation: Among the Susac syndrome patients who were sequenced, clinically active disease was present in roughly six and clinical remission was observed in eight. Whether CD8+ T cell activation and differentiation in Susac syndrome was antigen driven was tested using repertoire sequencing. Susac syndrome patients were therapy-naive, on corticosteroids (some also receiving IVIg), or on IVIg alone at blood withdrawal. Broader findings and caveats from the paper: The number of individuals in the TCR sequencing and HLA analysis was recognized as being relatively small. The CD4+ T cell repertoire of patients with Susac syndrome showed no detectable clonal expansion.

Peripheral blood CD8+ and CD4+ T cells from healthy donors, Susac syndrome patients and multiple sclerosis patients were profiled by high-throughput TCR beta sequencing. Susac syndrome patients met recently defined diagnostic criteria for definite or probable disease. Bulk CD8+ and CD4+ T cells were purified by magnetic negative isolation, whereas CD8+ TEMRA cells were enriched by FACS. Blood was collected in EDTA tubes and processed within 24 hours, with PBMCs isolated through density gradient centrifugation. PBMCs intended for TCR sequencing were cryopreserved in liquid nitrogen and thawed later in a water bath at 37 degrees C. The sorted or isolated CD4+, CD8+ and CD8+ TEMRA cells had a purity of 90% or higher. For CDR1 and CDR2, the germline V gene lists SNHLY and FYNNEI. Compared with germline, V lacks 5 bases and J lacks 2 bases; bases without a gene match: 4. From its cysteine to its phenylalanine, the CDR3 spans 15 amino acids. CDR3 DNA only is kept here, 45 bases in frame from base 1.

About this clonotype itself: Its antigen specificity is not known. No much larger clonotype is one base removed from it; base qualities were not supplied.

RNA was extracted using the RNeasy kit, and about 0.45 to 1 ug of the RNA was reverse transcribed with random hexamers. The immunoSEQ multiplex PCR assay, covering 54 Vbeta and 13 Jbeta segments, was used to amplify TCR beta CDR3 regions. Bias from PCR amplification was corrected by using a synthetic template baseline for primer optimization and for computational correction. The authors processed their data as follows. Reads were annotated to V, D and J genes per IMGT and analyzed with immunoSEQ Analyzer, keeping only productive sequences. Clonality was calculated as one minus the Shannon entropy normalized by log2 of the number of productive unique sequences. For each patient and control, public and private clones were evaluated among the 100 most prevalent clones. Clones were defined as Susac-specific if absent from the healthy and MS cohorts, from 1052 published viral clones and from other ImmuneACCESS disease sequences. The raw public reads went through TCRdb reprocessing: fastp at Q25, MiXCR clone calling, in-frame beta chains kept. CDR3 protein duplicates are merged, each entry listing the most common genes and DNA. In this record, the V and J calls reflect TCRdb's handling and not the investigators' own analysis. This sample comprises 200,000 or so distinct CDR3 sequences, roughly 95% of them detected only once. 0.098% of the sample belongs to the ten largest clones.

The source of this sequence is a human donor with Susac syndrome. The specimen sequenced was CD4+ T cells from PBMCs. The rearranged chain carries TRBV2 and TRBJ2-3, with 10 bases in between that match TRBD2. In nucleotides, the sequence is TGTGCCAGCAGTACGAGCGGGGGGGTCACAGATACGCAGTATTTT. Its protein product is CASSTSGGVTDTQYF.